This TCR beta chain comes out of a study of cytomegalovirus exposure and HLA in healthy donors. About this clone itself: What it recognizes is unknown.

Regarding the study as a whole: Reports described diagnosis of cytomegalovirus status by the classifier as highly specific and sensitive. Subsequent analysis of the 100 to 150 validation repertoires found a tendency for first-cohort TCR clusters to co-occur.

TCRdb's table, derived via immunoSEQ multiplex PCR, lists solely in-frame clones and lacks some. This table holds fewer than 150,000 clones, approximately 88% found once. CDR1 is LGHNA, CDR2 YSLEER, per germline. The CDR3 has 17 amino acids. The V and J ends lost 4 bases and 3 bases respectively, with 18 bases between them. The sample comprised PBMCs. The TCR was taken from a man aged 18 to 30 in good health and CMV-seronegative. The genes are TRBV4-3 and TRBJ1-4, with D perhaps TRBD1 (5 bases). The CDR3 reads CASSRRDFFEANEKLFF. CDR3 coding DNA: TGCGCCAGCAGCCGACGGGACTTCTTTGAAGCTAATGAAAAACTGTTTTTT.